These T cell receptor beta chains were read from a single sample in a study of shared clonotypes between healthy human individuals. Measured with immunoSEQ multiplex PCR; TCRdb has only the in-frame clones, and not every one. The sample has a few million clones; just over 90% are singletons. Sequencing input: naive CD8+ T cells from PBMCs. The receptors shown here come from a man aged 18 to 35 in good health. Some clones in this sample may be carry-over from other donors' samples. Both conserved end residues are part of each CDR3. The D gene is left open where the match is weak. Expanded clones get a size class; other rows say once, few or many, or leave the size out.

d_gene	v_gene	abundance	j_gene	CDR3aa	CDR3nt
NA	TRBV7-2	few	TRBJ1-5	CASSSISGNQPQHF	TGTGCCAGCAGTTCAATATCGGGCAATCAGCCCCAGCATTTT
TRBD1	TRBV28	NA	TRBJ1-3	CATRQGNGNTIYF	TGTGCCACGCGACAGGGGAATGGAAACACCATATATTTT
NA	TRBV29-1	NA	TRBJ1-1	CSVQGINTEAFF	TGCAGCGTTCAGGGGATTAACACTGAAGCTTTCTTT
NA	TRBV6-6	NA	TRBJ2-7	CASSTSRGGPSYEQYF	TGTGCCAGCAGTACGTCAAGGGGGGGGCCCTCCTACGAGCAGTACTTC
NA	TRBV18	NA	TRBJ2-1	CASSQLLNSMISYNEQFF	TGTGCCAGCTCACAACTTTTAAACTCGATGATCTCCTACAATGAGCAGTTCTTC
NA	TRBV27	NA	TRBJ2-7	CASSLLLRLTFHEQYF	TGTGCCAGCAGCCTACTTCTAAGACTGACGTTCCACGAGCAGTACTTC
TRBD1	TRBV6-1	NA	TRBJ2-1	CASRGSQGVYNEQFF	TGTGCCAGCAGGGGGAGCCAGGGGGTGTACAATGAGCAGTTCTTC
NA	TRBV4-1	NA	TRBJ2-7	CASSPYHPTGTSYEQYF	TGCGCCAGCAGCCCTTATCATCCGACAGGTACCTCCTACGAGCAGTACTTC
TRBD2	TRBV11-3	NA	TRBJ2-1	CASSPLTGRQSYNEQFF	TGTGCCAGCAGCCCCCTAACCGGGAGGCAGTCCTACAATGAGCAGTTCTTC
NA	TRBV19	NA	TRBJ2-7	CASSIDLHPSYEQYF	TGTGCCAGTAGTATAGATCTACACCCATCCTACGAGCAGTACTTC
NA	TRBV6-5	NA	TRBJ2-5	CASSSSGTNQETQYF	TGTGCCAGCAGCTCCTCCGGGACCAACCAAGAGACCCAGTACTTC
TRBD1	TRBV6-1	NA	TRBJ1-4	CASSDEGAPEKKLFF	TGTGCCAGCAGTGATGAGGGGGCCCCTGAGAAAAAACTGTTTTTT
TRBD2	TRBV30	NA	TRBJ2-5	CAWSPTPGLAGEETQYF	TGTGCCTGGAGTCCCACCCCGGGACTAGCGGGAGAAGAGACCCAGTACTTC
NA	TRBV28	once	TRBJ1-1	CASSLRARGSTEAFF	TGTGCCAGCAGTTTAAGGGCGCGGGGGAGCACTGAAGCTTTCTTT
NA	TRBV27	NA	TRBJ2-7	CASSITGGQYYEQYF	TGTGCCAGCAGTATTACGGGGGGACAATACTACGAGCAGTACTTC
TRBD2	TRBV27	NA	TRBJ2-7	CASSPQTSGTSYEQYF	TGTGCCAGCAGTCCCCAGACTAGCGGGACGTCCTACGAGCAGTACTTC
TRBD1	TRBV7-9	NA	TRBJ2-1	CASSADRGLYNEQFF	TGTGCCAGCAGCGCCGACAGGGGGCTCTACAATGAGCAGTTCTTC
NA	TRBV6-1	NA	TRBJ1-5	CASSEWVPHF	TGTGCCAGCAGTGAATGGGTGCCGCATTTT
NA	TRBV28	NA	TRBJ1-2	CASSSPHEGVFYGYTF	TGTGCCAGCAGTTCCCCGCACGAGGGGGTTTTCTATGGCTACACCTTC
NA	TRBV10-2	few	TRBJ1-1	CASSEWVETEAFF	TGCGCCAGCAGTGAGTGGGTTGAGACTGAAGCTTTCTTT
NA	TRBV2	NA	TRBJ2-1	CASSELGGSSNEQFF	TGTGCCAGCAGTGAACTTGGGGGGAGTTCTAATGAGCAGTTCTTC
NA	TRBV2	NA	TRBJ2-7	CASSGGRDYEQYF	TGTGCCAGCAGTGGGGGAAGAGACTACGAGCAGTACTTC
TRBD2	TRBV10-1	NA	TRBJ2-2	CASSGMNLAGRTGELFF	TGCGCCAGCAGTGGGATGAATTTAGCGGGAAGAACCGGGGAGCTGTTTTTT
NA	TRBV7-8	NA	TRBJ2-5	CASSPTLGYQETQYF	TGTGCCAGCAGCCCGACCTTAGGCTACCAAGAGACCCAGTACTTC
NA	TRBV7-9	once	TRBJ2-1	CASSLVSGNNEQFF	TGTGCCAGCAGCTTAGTGTCGGGAAACAATGAGCAGTTCTTC
NA	TRBV14	NA	TRBJ2-3	CASSQEVDTQYF	TGTGCCAGCAGCCAAGAGGTAGATACGCAGTATTTT
NA	TRBV7-9	NA	TRBJ2-2	CASSPPQVPALTGELFF	TGTGCCAGCAGCCCTCCCCAGGTACCAGCGCTTACCGGGGAGCTGTTTTTT
NA	TRBV5-1	NA	TRBJ2-2	CASSYGGRADGELFF	TGCGCCAGCAGCTATGGGGGCAGGGCGGACGGGGAGCTGTTTTTT
NA	TRBV4-1	NA	TRBJ2-3	CASSQLDRNTDTQYF	TGCGCCAGCAGCCAATTGGACCGGAACACAGATACGCAGTATTTT
NA	TRBV2	NA	TRBJ1-1	CASTPGHTEAFF	TGTGCCAGCACACCAGGGCACACTGAAGCTTTCTTT
TRBD1	TRBV5-4	NA	TRBJ1-6	CASSFRGRGSPLHF	TGTGCCAGCAGCTTCAGGGGGCGTGGGTCACCCCTCCACTTT
NA	TRBV5-1	NA	TRBJ2-7	CASSQEGTYEQYF	TGCGCCAGCAGCCAGGAGGGTACCTACGAGCAGTACTTC
NA	TRBV7-2	NA	TRBJ1-1	CASSLVFPNTEAFF	TGTGCCAGCAGCTTAGTATTCCCGAACACTGAAGCTTTCTTT
TRBD1	TRBV29-1	NA	TRBJ2-7	CSVRPWTGAYEQYF	TGCAGCGTTCGACCTTGGACAGGGGCCTACGAGCAGTACTTC
TRBD2	TRBV11-2	NA	TRBJ2-2	CAIRLELAGASTGELFF	TGTGCCATCCGTCTCGAGCTAGCGGGAGCCAGCACCGGGGAGCTGTTTTTT
NA	TRBV27	NA	TRBJ1-2	CASRTFHGYTF	TGTGCCAGCAGAACATTCCATGGCTACACCTTC